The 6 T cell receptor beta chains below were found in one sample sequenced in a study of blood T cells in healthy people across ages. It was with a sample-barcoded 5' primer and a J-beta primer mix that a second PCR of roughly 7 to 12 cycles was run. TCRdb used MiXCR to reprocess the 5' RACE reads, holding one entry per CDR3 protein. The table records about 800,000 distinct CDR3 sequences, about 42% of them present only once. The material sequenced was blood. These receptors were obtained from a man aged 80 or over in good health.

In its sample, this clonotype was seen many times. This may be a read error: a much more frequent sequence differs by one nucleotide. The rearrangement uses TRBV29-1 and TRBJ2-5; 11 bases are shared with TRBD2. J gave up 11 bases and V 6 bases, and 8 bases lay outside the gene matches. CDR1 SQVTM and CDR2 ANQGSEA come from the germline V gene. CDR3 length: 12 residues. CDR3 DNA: TGCAGCGTGGGACTAGCGGAAAATGAGCAGTACTTC. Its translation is CSVGLAENEQYF.

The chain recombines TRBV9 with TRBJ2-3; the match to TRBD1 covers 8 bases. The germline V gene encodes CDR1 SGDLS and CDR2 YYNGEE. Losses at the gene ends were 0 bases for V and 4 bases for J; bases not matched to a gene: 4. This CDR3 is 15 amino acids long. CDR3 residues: CASSVAGGAPDTQYF. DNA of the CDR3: TGTGCCAGCAGCGTAGCAGGGGGCGCGCCAGATACGCAGTATTTT. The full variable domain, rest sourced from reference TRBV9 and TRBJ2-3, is DSGVTQTPKHLITATGQRVTLRCSPRSGDLSVYWYQQSLDQGLQFLIQYYNGEERAKGNILERFSAQQFPDLHSELNLSSLELGDSALYFCASSVAGGAPDTQYFGPGTRLTVL.

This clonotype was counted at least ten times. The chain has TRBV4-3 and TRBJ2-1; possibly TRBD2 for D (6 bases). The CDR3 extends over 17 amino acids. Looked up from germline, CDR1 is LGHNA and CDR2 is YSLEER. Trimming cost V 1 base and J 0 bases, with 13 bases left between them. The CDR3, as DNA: TGCGCCAGCAGCCAAGCACAGCGGGTTAGCTCCTACAATGAGCAGTTCTTC. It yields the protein CASSQAQRVSSYNEQFF.

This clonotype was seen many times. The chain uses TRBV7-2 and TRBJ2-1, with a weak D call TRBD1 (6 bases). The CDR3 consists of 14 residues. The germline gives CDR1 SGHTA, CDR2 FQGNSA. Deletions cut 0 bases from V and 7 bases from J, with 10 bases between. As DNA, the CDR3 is TGTGCCAGCAGCTTAGCCGGGACAAAGAATGAGCAGTTCTTC. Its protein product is CASSLAGTKNEQFF. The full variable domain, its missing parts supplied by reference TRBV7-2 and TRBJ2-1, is GAGVSQSPSNKVTEKGKDVELRCDPISGHTALYWYRQSLGQGLEFLIYFQGNSAPDKSGLPSDRFSAERTGGSVSTLTIQRTQQEDSAVYLCASSLAGTKNEQFFGPGTRLTVL.

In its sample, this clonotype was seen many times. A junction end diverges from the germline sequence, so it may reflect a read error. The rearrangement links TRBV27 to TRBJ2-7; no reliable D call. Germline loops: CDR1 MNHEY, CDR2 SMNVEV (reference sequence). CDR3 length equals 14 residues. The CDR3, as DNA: TGTGCCAGCAGTGTATCTTCCGCTTACTACGAGCAGTACTTC. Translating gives CASSVSSAYYEQYF.

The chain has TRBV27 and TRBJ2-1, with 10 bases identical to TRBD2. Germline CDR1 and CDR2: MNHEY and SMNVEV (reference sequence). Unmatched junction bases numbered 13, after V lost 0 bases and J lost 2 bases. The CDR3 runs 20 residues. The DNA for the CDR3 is TGTGCCAGCAGTTTATCATTTTTCCACAGCGGGAGGGCCCCCTACAATGAGCAGTTCTTC. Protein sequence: CASSLSFFHSGRAPYNEQFF.